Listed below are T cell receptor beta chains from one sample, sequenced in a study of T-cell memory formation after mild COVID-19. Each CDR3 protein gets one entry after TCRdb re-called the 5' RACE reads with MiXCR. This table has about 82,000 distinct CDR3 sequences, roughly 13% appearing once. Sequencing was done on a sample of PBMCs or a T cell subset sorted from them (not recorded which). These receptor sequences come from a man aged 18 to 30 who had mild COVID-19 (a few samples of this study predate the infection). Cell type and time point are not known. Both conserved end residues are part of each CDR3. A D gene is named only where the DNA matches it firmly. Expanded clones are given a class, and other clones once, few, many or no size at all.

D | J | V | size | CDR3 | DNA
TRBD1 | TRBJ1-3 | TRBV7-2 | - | CASSWPGQPLSGNTIYF | TGTGCCAGCAGCTGGCCGGGACAGCCATTATCTGGAAACACCATATATTTT
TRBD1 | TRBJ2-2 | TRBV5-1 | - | CASSLRAPGGTGELFF | TGCGCCAGCAGCTTGCGAGCCCCAGGGGGCACCGGGGAGCTGTTTTTT
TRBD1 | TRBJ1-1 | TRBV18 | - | CASADRGPNTEAFF | TGTGCCAGCGCGGACAGGGGGCCGAACACTGAAGCTTTCTTT
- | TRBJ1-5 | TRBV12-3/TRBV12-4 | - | CASSLAATNQPQHF | TGTGCCAGCAGTTTAGCGGCTACCAATCAGCCCCAGCATTTT
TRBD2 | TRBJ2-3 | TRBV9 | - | CASSVASGGAGDTQYF | TGTGCCAGCAGCGTAGCTAGCGGGGGGGCCGGAGATACGCAGTATTTT
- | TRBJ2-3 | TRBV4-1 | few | CASSQAVSSFTDTQYF | TGCGCCAGCAGCCAAGCGGTCAGTTCCTTCACAGATACGCAGTATTTT
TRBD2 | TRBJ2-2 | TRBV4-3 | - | CASSQLAGAPGELFF | TGCGCCAGCAGCCAGTTAGCGGGGGCTCCCGGGGAGCTGTTTTTT
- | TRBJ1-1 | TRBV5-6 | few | CASSLAQGLAFF | TGTGCCAGCAGCCTGGCCCAGGGGTTGGCTTTCTTT
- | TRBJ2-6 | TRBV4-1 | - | CASSRQSSGANVLTF | TGCGCCAGCAGCCGACAGAGCTCTGGGGCCAACGTCCTGACTTTC
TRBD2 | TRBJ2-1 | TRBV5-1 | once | CASGSGVSSYNEQFF | TGCGCCAGCGGTAGCGGGGTCTCGTCCTACAATGAGCAGTTCTTC
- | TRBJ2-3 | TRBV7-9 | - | CASSRVSLTDTQYF | TGTGCCAGCAGCAGGGTTTCACTGACAGATACGCAGTATTTT
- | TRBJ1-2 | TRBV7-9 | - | CASSHPAGGPYGYTF | TGTGCCAGCAGCCACCCCGCGGGAGGCCCCTATGGCTACACCTTC
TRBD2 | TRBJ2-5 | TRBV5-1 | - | CASSLVERGQETQYF | TGCGCCAGCAGCTTGGTTGAGCGGGGCCAAGAGACCCAGTACTTC
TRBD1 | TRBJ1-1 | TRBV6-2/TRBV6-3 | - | CASSDPGQGSNTEAFF | TGTGCCAGCAGTGACCCGGGACAGGGGTCAAACACTGAAGCTTTCTTT
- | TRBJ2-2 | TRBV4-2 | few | CASSQGQGGTGELFF | TGTGCCAGCAGCCAAGGACAGGGAGGCACCGGGGAGCTGTTTTTT
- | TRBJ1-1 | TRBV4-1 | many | CASSLRSGPSAEAFF | TGCGCCAGCAGCCTCCGGAGCGGGCCTAGCGCTGAAGCTTTCTTT
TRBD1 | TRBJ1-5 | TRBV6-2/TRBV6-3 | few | CASRRRGTGDQPQHF | TGTGCCAGCAGAAGACGAGGGACAGGGGATCAGCCCCAGCATTTT
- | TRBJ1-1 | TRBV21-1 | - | CASMSTEAFF | TGTGCCAGCATGAGCACTGAAGCTTTCTTT
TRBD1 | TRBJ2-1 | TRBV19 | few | CASLDREYNEQFF | TGTGCCAGTTTAGACAGGGAATACAATGAGCAGTTCTTC
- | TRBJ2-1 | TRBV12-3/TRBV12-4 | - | CASSPGGGGSYNEQFF | TGTGCCAGCAGTCCGGGGGGAGGGGGATCCTACAATGAGCAGTTCTTC
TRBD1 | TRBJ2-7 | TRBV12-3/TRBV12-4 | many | CASSAGTAGEQYF | TGTGCCAGCAGTGCCGGGACAGCCGGCGAGCAGTACTTC
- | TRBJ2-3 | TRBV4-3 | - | CASSQDGVEGITDTQYF | TGCGCCAGCAGCCAAGATGGTGTGGAGGGAATCACAGATACGCAGTATTTT
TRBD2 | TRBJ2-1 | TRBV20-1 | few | CSARDLGGGEQFF | TGCAGTGCTAGAGATTTGGGCGGGGGTGAGCAGTTCTTC
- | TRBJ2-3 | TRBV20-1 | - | CSARDGAIGADTQYF | TGCAGTGCTAGAGATGGGGCCATTGGGGCAGATACGCAGTATTTT
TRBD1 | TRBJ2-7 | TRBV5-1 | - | CASSLGQGRSYEQYF | TGCGCCAGCAGCTTGGGACAGGGTCGGTCCTACGAGCAGTACTTC
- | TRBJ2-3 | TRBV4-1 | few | CASSLPKGGGLSDTQYF | TGCGCCAGCAGCCTACCTAAGGGAGGGGGCTTGTCAGATACGCAGTATTTT
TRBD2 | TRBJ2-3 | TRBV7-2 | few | CASSPGTSASDTQYF | TGTGCCAGCAGCCCCGGGACTAGCGCATCAGATACGCAGTATTTT
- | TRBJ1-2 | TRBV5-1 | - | CASSFPDGTDNYGYTF | TGCGCCAGCAGCTTCCCGGACGGAACAGACAACTATGGCTACACCTTC
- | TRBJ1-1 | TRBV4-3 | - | CASSQAAHAGNIEAFF | TGCGCCAGCAGCCAAGCGGCCCACGCGGGGAACATTGAAGCTTTCTTT
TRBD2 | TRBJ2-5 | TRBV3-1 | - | CASRGGTSVQETQYF | TGTGCCAGCAGGGGTGGGACTAGTGTCCAAGAGACCCAGTACTTC
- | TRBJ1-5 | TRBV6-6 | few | CASSPEAGWGQPQHF | TGTGCCAGCAGCCCCGAGGCAGGATGGGGTCAGCCCCAGCATTTT
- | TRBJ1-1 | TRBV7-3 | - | CASSLTGGGNTEAFF | TGTGCCAGCAGCTTAACTGGGGGCGGGAACACTGAAGCTTTCTTT
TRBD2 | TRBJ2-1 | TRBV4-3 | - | CASSQDRVAGDVSYNEQFF | TGCGCCAGCAGCCAAGATCGAGTAGCGGGGGATGTCTCCTACAATGAGCAGTTCTTC
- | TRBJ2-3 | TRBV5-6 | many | CASSFETLLTDTQYF | TGTGCCAGCAGCTTTGAGACACTACTTACAGATACGCAGTATTTT
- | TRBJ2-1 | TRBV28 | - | CASSIVGGFDEQFF | TGTGCCAGCAGCATCGTCGGGGGTTTCGATGAGCAGTTCTTC
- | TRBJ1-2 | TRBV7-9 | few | CASSFGGQVVYGYTF | TGTGCCAGCAGCTTCGGTGGGCAAGTTGTCTATGGCTACACCTTC
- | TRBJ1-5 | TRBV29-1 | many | CSVEVRENQPQHF | TGCAGCGTTGAGGTCAGGGAGAACCAGCCCCAGCATTTT
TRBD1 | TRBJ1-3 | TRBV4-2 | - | CASSIGQGGGNTIYF | TGTGCCAGCAGCATCGGACAGGGAGGTGGAAACACCATATATTTT
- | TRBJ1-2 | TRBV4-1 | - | CASSQEPGVKSYGYTF | TGCGCCAGCAGCCAAGAGCCAGGGGTCAAGTCCTATGGCTACACCTTC
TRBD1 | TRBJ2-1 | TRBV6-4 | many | CASSDSDRNEQFF | TGTGCCAGCAGTGACTCGGACAGGAATGAGCAGTTCTTC
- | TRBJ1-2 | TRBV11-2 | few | CASSLGEGGYTF | TGTGCCAGCAGCTTAGGGGAGGGTGGCTACACCTTC
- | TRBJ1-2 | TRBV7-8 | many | CASSIGSAAYGYTF | TGTGCCAGCAGCATAGGGTCGGCAGCGTATGGCTACACCTTC
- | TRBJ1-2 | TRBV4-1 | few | CASSQDFGLYGYTF | TGCGCCAGCAGCCAAGACTTCGGGCTCTATGGCTACACCTTC
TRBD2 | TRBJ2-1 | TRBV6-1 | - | CASSDGAGDYNEQFF | TGTGCCAGCAGTGACGGGGCGGGGGACTACAATGAGCAGTTCTTC